This T cell receptor (beta chain) appears in the sequencing data of a study of T cells in Graves' hyperthyroidism and ophthalmopathy. For the diagnoses, clinical symptoms, serum thyroxine and TRAb, thyroid ultrasound and orbital computed tomography were used. RNA transcripts yielded amplified TCR beta CDR3 regions. TCR CDR3 underwent first-round RT-PCR with the HTBI primer set. MiXCR, run by TCRdb on the multiplex PCR reads, gives a single entry per CDR3 protein. The profile shows some 490,000 distinct CDR3 sequences, roughly 15% of them singletons. Overall study findings and caveats: Ophthalmopathy cases were set apart from stable hyperthyroidism by a 13 V-J model.

This clonotype was found many times. Its cognate antigen is unknown. The material sequenced was blood. The clonotype was recovered from a woman in her 30s with Graves' ophthalmopathy.

The CDR3 DNA sequence: TGTGCCAGCAGCCTGGACAGGGGGGACGAGCAGTACTTC. Translating gives CASSLDRGDEQYF. The chain has TRBV7-2 and TRBJ2-7, with 10 bases lining up with TRBD1. Germline V CDR1 and CDR2: SGHTA, FQGNSA. The ends lost 5 bases at V and 5 bases at J; junction bases unmatched: 3. The CDR3 spans 13 residues.